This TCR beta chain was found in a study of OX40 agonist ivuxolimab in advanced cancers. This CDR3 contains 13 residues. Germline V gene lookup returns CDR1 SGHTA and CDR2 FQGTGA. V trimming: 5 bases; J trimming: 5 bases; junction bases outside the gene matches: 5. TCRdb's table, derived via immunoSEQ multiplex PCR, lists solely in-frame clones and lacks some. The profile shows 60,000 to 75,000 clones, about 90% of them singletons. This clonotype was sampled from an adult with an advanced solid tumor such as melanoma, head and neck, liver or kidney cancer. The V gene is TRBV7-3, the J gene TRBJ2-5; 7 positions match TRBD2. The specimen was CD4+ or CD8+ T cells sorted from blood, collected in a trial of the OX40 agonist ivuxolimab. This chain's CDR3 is CASSPVGGETQYF. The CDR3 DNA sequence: TGTGCCAGCAGCCCTGTCGGGGGGGAGACCCAGTACTTC. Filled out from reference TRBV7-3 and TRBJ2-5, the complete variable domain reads GAGVSQTPSNKVTEKGKYVELRCDPISGHTALYWYRQSLGQGPEFLIYFQGTGAADDSGLPNDRFFAVRPEGSVSTLKIQRTERGDSAVYLCASSPVGGETQYFGPGTRLLVL.